This record looks at one TCR beta chain sequence and its context. Its matching antigen is unknown. This entry comes from a study of CD8 T cells in ankylosing spondylitis. Study findings and constraints: Blood of patients with ankylosing spondylitis appeared to be characterized by a TCR beta motif of several highly homologous variants. Reportedly, disease-linked clones are significantly enriched in ankylosing spondylitis patients' matched synovial fluid.

Libraries for TCR beta were made by quantitative 5'-RACE with molecular barcodes. TCRdb reanalysed the 5' RACE reads using MiXCR and keeps one entry per CDR3 protein. The repertoire holds fewer than 350,000 distinct CDR3 sequences, with around a tenth as singletons. This CDR3 is 12 amino acids long. The germline CDR1 and CDR2 sequences are SQVTM and ANQGSEA. The V gene end was trimmed by 4 bases and the J gene end by 11 bases; junction bases not matched to a gene: 8. What was sequenced was blood, either unsorted or a sorted T cell fraction (not recorded which). V is TRBV29-1 and J is TRBJ2-1; 7 nucleotides line up with TRBD2. The TCR sequence derives from a female donor with ankylosing spondylitis or in good health (not recorded which). DNA for the CDR3: TGCAGCGTTGGGAGGGAGGGCGCACAGCAGTTCTTC. It translates to CSVGREGAQQFF.